One sample yielded the 7 T cell receptor beta chains listed below, sequenced in a study of blood T cell repertoires in COVID-19. Measured with immunoSEQ multiplex PCR; TCRdb has only the in-frame clones, and not every one. The sample holds 75,000 to 85,000 clones, 65% to 90% seen once. Material: peripheral blood. These receptors all stem from a human donor in a cohort sampled during active COVID-19.

V usage is TRBV5-1 and J usage is TRBJ2-1; a weak D match, TRBD2 (5 bases). V dropped 0 bases and J dropped 1 base, with 14 bases sitting between them. Germline-derived CDR1 and CDR2 are SGHRS and YFSETQ. The CDR3 is 17 amino acids. CDR3 bases: TGCGCCAGCAGCTTGGCCGCTACGGGGTTGTCCTACAATGAGCAGTTCTTC. Protein product: CASSLAATGLSYNEQFF.

The V call is TRBV7-9, the J call TRBJ2-1; 14 positions match TRBD2. This CDR3 is 19 amino acids long. Germline CDR1 SEHNR, CDR2 FQNEAQ (reference sequence). V shed 4 bases and J 6 bases; nucleotides not matched to a gene: 14. The CDR3 nucleotides read TGTGCCAGCAGCTACTCACCCGCGACTAGCGGGAGGGCCATCAATGAGCAGTTCTTC. Encoded protein: CASSYSPATSGRAINEQFF.

V and J are TRBV13 and TRBJ2-7, with TRBD1 as a possible D gene (6 bases). Trimming pared 7 bases from V and 0 bases from J, leaving 13 bases between. The CDR3 consists of 14 residues. In germline, CDR1 is PRHDT, CDR2 FYEKMQ (reference sequence). DNA for the CDR3: TGTGCCAGCACGACAAGGGGGACCTCCTACGAGCAGTACTTC. It specifies CASTTRGTSYEQYF.

The genes are TRBV18 and TRBJ2-2, with 7 bases matching TRBD1. Germline CDR1 reads KGHSH; CDR2 reads LQKENI. The CDR3 has 16 residues. Trimming took 3 bases from V and 0 from J; bases not matched to a gene: 4. The CDR3 DNA is TGTGCCAGCTCACCTACAGGGGTCCCGAACACCGGGGAGCTGTTTTTT. Protein product: CASSPTGVPNTGELFF.

This chain uses TRBV5-1 with TRBJ2-2; the match to TRBD1 covers 7 bases. After removal of 0 bases from V and 10 bases from J, the junction contained 9 bases not matched to a gene. Germline-derived CDR1 and CDR2 are SGHRS and YFSETQ. The CDR3 is 15 amino acids. The chain's CDR3 is CASSLAVGQVEELFF. DNA of the CDR3: TGCGCCAGCAGCTTGGCTGTTGGACAGGTGGAGGAGCTGTTTTTT.

The chain is built from TRBV5-4 and TRBJ1-6, with 8 bases identical to TRBD1. Looked up from germline, CDR1 is SGHNT and CDR2 is YYREEE (reference sequence). J gave up 5 bases and V 4 bases, and 5 bases lay outside the gene matches. The CDR3 contains 15 residues. CDR3 region: CASSGGTGNNSPLHF. DNA of the CDR3: TGTGCCAGCAGCGGGGGGACAGGAAATAATTCACCCCTCCACTTT.

CDR3 amino acids: CASSSRDSGYTF. As DNA, the CDR3 is TGTGCCAGCAGCTCTCGGGACAGCGGCTACACCTTC. The rearrangement links TRBV5-4 to TRBJ1-2; 7 bases align to TRBD1. The germline CDR1 and CDR2 sequences are SGHNT and YYREEE (reference sequence). The J segment lost 8 bases and the V segment lost 3 bases, leaving 4 bases of the junction unmatched. CDR3 size: 12 residues.